One and the same sample provided the 23 T cell receptor beta chains below, sequenced in a study. TCRdb itself ran the RT-PCR reads through MiXCR, one entry per CDR3 protein. The sample includes about 680,000 distinct CDR3 sequences, approximately 14% seen only once; the top ten take 3% to 4.5%. What was sequenced was memory CD4+ T cells from blood. The source is a female donor in good health, serving as a healthy control.

This clonotype was counted many times. J is TRBJ2-7 and V is TRBV10-3, with D possibly matching TRBD2 (5 bases). The CDR3 contains 13 residues. Per the germline V gene, CDR1 is ENHRY and CDR2 is SYGVKD. The V and J ends lost 4 bases and 0 bases respectively, with 7 bases between them. The CDR3 is CAISGTPSYEQYF. The CDR3, as DNA: TGTGCCATCAGTGGGACTCCCTCCTACGAGCAGTACTTC.

This clonotype turned up a few times. This chain uses TRBV4-3 with TRBJ2-1; TRBD1 matches at 12 bases. Trimming removed 3 bases from V and 0 bases from J; junction bases left unmatched: 6. CDR1 is LGHNA, CDR2 YSLEER, per germline. The CDR3 length is 18 residues. Here the CDR3 reads CASSQLGTGGGSYNEQFF. For the CDR3, the DNA is TGCGCCAGCAGCCAGCTGGGGACAGGGGGCGGCTCCTACAATGAGCAGTTCTTC.

This clonotype showed up just a few times. CDR3 loop: CASSVVSGADTIYF. As DNA, the CDR3 is TGTGCCAGCAGCGTAGTGTCGGGGGCAGACACCATATATTTT. This rearrangement joins TRBV9 to TRBJ1-3, with D maybe TRBD1 (6 bases). Between the trimmed V and J ends, which lost 0 bases and 8 bases, there was a span of 12 bases. Looked up from germline, CDR1 is SGDLS and CDR2 is YYNGEE. The CDR3 extends over 14 amino acids. Full variable domain (remainder filled in from reference TRBV9 and TRBJ1-3): DSGVTQTPKHLITATGQRVTLRCSPRSGDLSVYWYQQSLDQGLQFLIQYYNGEERAKGNILERFSAQQFPDLHSELNLSSLELGDSALYFCASSVVSGADTIYFGEGSWLTVV.

The chain combines TRBV5-1 with TRBJ1-2; TRBD1 matches at 8 bases. V lost 0 bases, J lost 9 bases, and 1 base stayed unmatched. CDR1 and CDR2 (germline): SGHRS, YFSETQ. The CDR3 is 12 residues long. CDR3 protein: CASSLGTGSYTF. DNA of the CDR3: TGCGCCAGCAGCTTGGGGACAGGGAGCTACACCTTC.

The chain uses TRBV20-1 and TRBJ2-7; 7 bases align to TRBD1. The CDR3 contains 15 residues. V gave up 0 bases and J gave up 2 bases; unmatched junction bases: 7. Germline assignment: CDR1 DFQATT and CDR2 SNEGSKA (reference sequence). The CDR3 region is CSARDTRQGAYEQYF. Here the CDR3 DNA reads TGCAGTGCTAGAGACACTCGGCAGGGGGCCTACGAGCAGTACTTC.

The chain has TRBV12-3 or TRBV12-4 and TRBJ1-1; 10 positions agree with TRBD1. There are 15 residues in the CDR3. The J segment lost 5 bases and the V segment lost 5 bases, leaving 8 bases of the junction unmatched. Written as DNA, the CDR3 is TGTGCCAGCAGTCGCGCCGGGACAGGGGTGACTGAAGCTTTCTTT. Its translation is CASSRAGTGVTEAFF.

The chain couples TRBV6-2 or TRBV6-3 to TRBJ2-3; 10 nucleotides agree with TRBD1. CDR3 length: 17 residues. V was pared by 5 bases and J by 6 bases, with 14 bases of the junction left unmatched. CDR1 and CDR2 from the germline V gene are MNHEY and SVGEGT. In DNA form, the CDR3 reads TGTGCCAGCAGTACCTCCCGGGACAGGGGTGTGAGGGATACGCAGTATTTT. Translated: CASSTSRDRGVRDTQYF.

This clonotype was detected a few times. V usage is TRBV20-1 and J usage is TRBJ1-5; weak D call: TRBD1 (6 bases). Per the germline V gene, CDR1 is DFQATT and CDR2 is SNEGSKA (reference sequence). V was shortened by 6 bases and J by 0 bases, with 12 bases between the two germline ends. The CDR3 is 14 amino acids. DNA of the CDR3: TGCAGTGCGCCACAGGGCTATAGCAATCAGCCCCAGCATTTT. This gives the protein CSAPQGYSNQPQHF.

This clonotype was counted only a few times. The rearrangement joins TRBV7-9 to TRBJ2-3; 9 bases map to TRBD1. V lost 5 bases, J lost 5 bases, and 8 bases stayed unmatched. Germline V CDR1 and CDR2: SEHNR, FQNEAQ (reference sequence). CDR3 length equals 15 residues. CDR3 bases: TGTGCCAGCAGCCCCGGGACAGGGCGAGGAGATACGCAGTATTTT. The encoded protein is CASSPGTGRGDTQYF.

J is TRBJ1-2 and V is TRBV30, with D perhaps TRBD1 (5 bases). Germline V gene lookup returns CDR1 GTSNPN and CDR2 SVGIG (reference sequence). The V end lost 5 bases, the J end lost 8 bases, and 15 bases lay between the germline ends. This CDR3 has 12 amino acids. CDR3 in amino acids: CAWGAPAKGYTF. CDR3 nucleotide sequence: TGTGCCTGGGGGGCCCCAGCCAAGGGCTACACCTTC.

In this sample, this clonotype turned up a few times. The chain joins TRBV6-1 to TRBJ2-7; 15 nucleotides line up with TRBD2. The germline CDR1 and CDR2 sequences are MNHNS and SASEGT. The V segment lost 10 bases and the J segment 4 bases; nucleotides outside the gene matches: 11. The CDR3 consists of 16 residues. CDR3 sequence reads: CANSRTSGRAGYEQYF. The CDR3 DNA follows: TGTGCCAACTCCAGGACTAGCGGGAGGGCCGGGTACGAGCAGTACTTC.

This clonotype has ten or more counts. The chain joins TRBV20-1 to TRBJ2-1; D gene unclear. Germline lookup yields CDR1 DFQATT and CDR2 SNEGSKA (reference sequence). The CDR3 consists of 10 residues. V lost 3 bases and J lost 6, with 3 bases in between. CDR3 bases: TGCAGTGCTAGCTTCAATGAGCAGTTCTTC. This encodes CSASFNEQFF.

The J gene is TRBJ2-3, the V gene TRBV5-6, with D hard to call. Trimming left V 0 bases short and J 0 bases short, with 8 bases between. The germline V gene encodes CDR1 SGHDT and CDR2 YYEEEE. The CDR3 runs 15 residues. The CDR3, as DNA: TGTGCCAGCAGCTTGGATCTTTATAGCACAGATACGCAGTATTTT. This gives the protein CASSLDLYSTDTQYF. The complete variable domain, with remaining parts taken from reference TRBV5-6 and TRBJ2-3, reads DAGVTQSPTHLIKTRGQQVTLRCSPKSGHDTVSWYQQALGQGPQFIFQYYEEEERQRGNFPDRFSGHQFPNYSSELNVNALLLGDSALYLCASSLDLYSTDTQYFGPGTRLTVL.

This clonotype showed up many times. The gene calls are TRBV10-2 and TRBJ2-1; D remains unclear. Germline CDR1 WSHSY, CDR2 SAAADI. V was cut by 7 bases and J by 5 bases, with 12 bases left in between. The CDR3 consists of 13 residues. CDR3 DNA: TGCGCCAGCATGGCGACTCAAAACAATGAGCAGTTCTTC. Protein: CASMATQNNEQFF.

This rearrangement joins TRBV7-9 to TRBJ2-7, with D possibly TRBD1 on 5 matching bases. This CDR3 is built from 15 residues. The V gene's germline CDR1 is SEHNR and CDR2 FQNEAQ (reference sequence). V was shortened by 0 bases and J by 6 bases, with 15 bases between the two germline ends. CDR3 coding DNA: TGTGCCAGCAGCTTAGCGGCCAGCAAGGGGCTCGAGCAGTACTTC. This sequence encodes CASSLAASKGLEQYF. The full variable domain, rest sourced from reference TRBV7-9 and TRBJ2-7, is DTGVSQNPRHKITKRGQNVTFRCDPISEHNRLYWYRQTLGQGPEFLTYFQNEAQLEKSRLLSDRFSAERPKGSFSTLEIQRTEQGDSAMYLCASSLAASKGLEQYFGPGTRLTVT.

This clonotype was detected a few times. V gene TRBV20-1 combines with J gene TRBJ2-3, with D unclear. From germline, CDR1 is DFQATT and CDR2 SNEGSKA (reference sequence). Trimming took off 7 bases at V and 1 base at J, with 15 bases between the two ends. The CDR3 has 14 amino acids. The CDR3 bases are TGCAGTGGATGGTCCAGCGTGGGCACAGATACGCAGTATTTT. Protein sequence: CSGWSSVGTDTQYF.

The rearrangement joins TRBV9 to TRBJ1-6; possible D gene TRBD1, 5 bases. Germline V gene lookup returns CDR1 SGDLS and CDR2 YYNGEE. The V end was cut by 4 bases, the J end by 9 bases, with 35 bases between. The CDR3 runs to 21 residues. CDR3 coding DNA: TGTGCCAGCAGCCCTCGAAGTGGGGGGATTCAGGTCGGCCAGGTCGGTTCACCCCTCCACTTT. Translated, it gives CASSPRSGGIQVGQVGSPLHF. Looking up the rest from reference TRBV9 and TRBJ1-6 gives the full variable domain: DSGVTQTPKHLITATGQRVTLRCSPRSGDLSVYWYQQSLDQGLQFLIQYYNGEERAKGNILERFSAQQFPDLHSELNLSSLELGDSALYFCASSPRSGGIQVGQVGSPLHFGNGTRLTVT.

In its sample, this clonotype was seen a few times. This sequence joins TRBV5-1 and TRBJ1-5, with D uncertain. CDR1 SGHRS and CDR2 YFSETQ come from the germline V gene. Trimming left V 2 bases short and J 4 bases short, with 10 bases between. The CDR3 consists of 14 residues. Here the CDR3 DNA reads TGCGCCAGCAGCTTCGGCCAGGAGAATCAGCCCCAGCATTTT. Translation: CASSFGQENQPQHF.

V gene TRBV12-5 combines with J gene TRBJ1-1; D ambiguous. The CDR3 is 14 residues long. Per the germline V gene, CDR1 is LGHNT and CDR2 is FRNRAP. V was cut by 5 bases and J by 4 bases, with 14 bases left in between. The CDR3 sequence is CASGVGGVSTEAFF. CDR3 bases: TGTGCTAGTGGTGTAGGTGGAGTATCCACTGAAGCTTTCTTT.

This chain links TRBV4-2 with TRBJ2-3, with D maybe TRBD2 (5 bases). The V end was cut by 4 bases, the J end by 1 base, with 9 bases between. This CDR3 has 14 amino acids. CDR1 is LGHNA and CDR2 is YNFKEQ in the germline V gene. The CDR3 nucleotides are TGTGCCAGCAGCCCCTTGGGAGGCACAGATACGCAGTATTTT. Residues: CASSPLGGTDTQYF.

This clonotype was counted ten times or more. V is TRBV11-2 and J is TRBJ1-6, with D uncertain. CDR3 length equals 17 residues. V lost 0 bases, J lost 7 bases, and 16 bases lay in between. Per germline, CDR1 SGHAT and CDR2 FQNNGV. The chain's CDR3 is CASSLDAGRRVNSPLHF. CDR3 DNA: TGTGCCAGCAGCTTAGATGCAGGTCGTCGCGTGAATTCACCCCTCCACTTT.

This clonotype was detected ten times or more. The chain uses TRBV7-2 and TRBJ1-2; 7 bases line up with TRBD1. The J segment lost 8 bases and the V segment lost 3 bases, leaving 12 bases of the junction unmatched. Germline loops: CDR1 SGHTA, CDR2 FQGNSA. The CDR3 is 15 amino acids. As DNA, the CDR3 is TGTGCCAGCAGCTTGCCGGGACAGCACTTCATCGGCTACACCTTC. It translates to CASSLPGQHFIGYTF.

This sequence joins TRBV6-6 and TRBJ2-2, with TRBD1 matching 7 bases. The CDR3 consists of 15 residues. Germline V gene sequence: CDR1 MNHNY, CDR2 SVGAGI (reference sequence). V lost 7 bases and J lost 7; bases outside the gene matches: 12. In DNA form, the CDR3 reads TGTGCCAGCACCCCCCAGCAGGGGGAGAGCGGGGAGCTGTTTTTT. Residues: CASTPQQGESGELFF.